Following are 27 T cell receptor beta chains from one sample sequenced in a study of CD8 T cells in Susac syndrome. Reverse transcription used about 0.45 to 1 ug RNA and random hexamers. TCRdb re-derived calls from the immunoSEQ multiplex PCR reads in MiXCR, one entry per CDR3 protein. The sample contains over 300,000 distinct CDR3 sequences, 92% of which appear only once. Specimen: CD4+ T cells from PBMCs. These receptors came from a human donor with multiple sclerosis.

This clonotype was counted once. As DNA, the CDR3 is TGTGCCAGCAGCCAAGAACGTGCGCGGGGGAGGAACATTCAGTACTTC. Translation gives CASSQERARGRNIQYF. The chain joins TRBV3-1 to TRBJ2-4, with 7 bases matching TRBD2. Germline values: CDR1 LGHDT, CDR2 YNNKEL (reference sequence). The CDR3 covers 16 residues. V lost 0 bases and J lost 7; bases outside the gene matches: 9.

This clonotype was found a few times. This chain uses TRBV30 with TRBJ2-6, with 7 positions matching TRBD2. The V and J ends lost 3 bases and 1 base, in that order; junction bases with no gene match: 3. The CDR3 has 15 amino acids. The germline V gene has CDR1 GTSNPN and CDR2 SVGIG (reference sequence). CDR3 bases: TGTGCCTGGAGGCGGGGGAGTTCTGGGGCCAACGTCCTGACTTTC. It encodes CAWRRGSSGANVLTF.

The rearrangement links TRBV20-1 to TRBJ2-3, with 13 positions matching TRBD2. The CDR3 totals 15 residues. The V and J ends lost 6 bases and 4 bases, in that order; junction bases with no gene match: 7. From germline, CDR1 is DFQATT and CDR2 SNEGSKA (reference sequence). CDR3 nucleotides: TGCAGTGCCCTACCGGGACTAGCGGGGCCAGATACGCAGTATTTT. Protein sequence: CSALPGLAGPDTQYF.

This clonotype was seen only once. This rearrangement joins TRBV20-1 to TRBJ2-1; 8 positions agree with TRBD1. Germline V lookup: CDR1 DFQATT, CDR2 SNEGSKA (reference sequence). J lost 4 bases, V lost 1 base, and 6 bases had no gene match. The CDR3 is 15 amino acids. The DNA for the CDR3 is TGCAGTGCTAGAGTGATGGACAGGGTGTACAATGAGCAGTTCTTC. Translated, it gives CSARVMDRVYNEQFF.

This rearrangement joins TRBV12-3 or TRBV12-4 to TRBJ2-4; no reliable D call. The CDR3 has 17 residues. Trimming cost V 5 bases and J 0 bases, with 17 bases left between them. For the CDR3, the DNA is TGTGCCAGCAGTACGAGCTCCGGAGAAGTAGCCAAAAACATTCAGTACTTC. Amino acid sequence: CASSTSSGEVAKNIQYF.

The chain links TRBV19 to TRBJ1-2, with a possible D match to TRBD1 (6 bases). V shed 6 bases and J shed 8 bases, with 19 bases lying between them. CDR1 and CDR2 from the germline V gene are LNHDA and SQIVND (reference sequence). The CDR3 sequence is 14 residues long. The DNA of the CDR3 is TGTGCCAGTAGACCCAGGGACATCCTCACGGGCTACACCTTC. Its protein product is CASRPRDILTGYTF.

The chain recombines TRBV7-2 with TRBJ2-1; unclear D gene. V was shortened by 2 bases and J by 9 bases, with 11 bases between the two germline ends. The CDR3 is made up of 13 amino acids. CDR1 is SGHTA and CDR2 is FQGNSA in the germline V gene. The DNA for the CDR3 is TGTGCCAGCAGCTTAAGGATGGCTGGTGAGCAGTTCTTC. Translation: CASSLRMAGEQFF. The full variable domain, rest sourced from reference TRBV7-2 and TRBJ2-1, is GAGVSQSPSNKVTEKGKDVELRCDPISGHTALYWYRQSLGQGLEFLIYFQGNSAPDKSGLPSDRFSAERTGGSVSTLTIQRTQQEDSAVYLCASSLRMAGEQFFGPGTRLTVL.

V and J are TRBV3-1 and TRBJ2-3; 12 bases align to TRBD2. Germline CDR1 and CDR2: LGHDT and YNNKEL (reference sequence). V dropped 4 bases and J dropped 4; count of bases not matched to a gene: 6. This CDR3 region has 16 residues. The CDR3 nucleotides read TGTGCCAGCAGCCGCCGGCTAGCGGGAGGGCCAGATACGCAGTATTTT. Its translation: CASSRRLAGGPDTQYF.

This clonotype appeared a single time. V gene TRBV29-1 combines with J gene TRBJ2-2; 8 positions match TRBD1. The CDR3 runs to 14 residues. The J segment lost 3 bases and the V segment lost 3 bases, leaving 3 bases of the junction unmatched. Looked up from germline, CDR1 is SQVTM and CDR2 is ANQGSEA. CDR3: CSVDRGLDTGELFF. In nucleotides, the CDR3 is TGCAGCGTTGACAGGGGGCTGGACACCGGGGAGCTGTTTTTT.

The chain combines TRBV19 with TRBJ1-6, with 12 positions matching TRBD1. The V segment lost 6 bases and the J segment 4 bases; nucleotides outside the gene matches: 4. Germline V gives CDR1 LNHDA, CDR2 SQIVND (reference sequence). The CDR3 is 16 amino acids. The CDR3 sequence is CASRGQGASYNSPLHF. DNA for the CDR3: TGTGCCAGTAGGGGACAGGGGGCGTCTTATAATTCACCCCTCCACTTT.

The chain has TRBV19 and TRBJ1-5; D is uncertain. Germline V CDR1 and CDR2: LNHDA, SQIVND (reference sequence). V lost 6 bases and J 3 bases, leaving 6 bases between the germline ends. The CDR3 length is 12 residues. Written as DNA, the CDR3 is TGTGCCAGTAGCAGGTTCAATCAGCCCCAGCATTTT. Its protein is CASSRFNQPQHF. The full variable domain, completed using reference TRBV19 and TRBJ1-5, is DGGITQSPKYLFRKEGQNVTLSCEQNLNHDAMYWYRQDPGQGLRLIYYSQIVNDFQKGDIAEGYSVSREKKESFPLTVTSAQKNPTAFYLCASSRFNQPQHFGDGTRLSIL.

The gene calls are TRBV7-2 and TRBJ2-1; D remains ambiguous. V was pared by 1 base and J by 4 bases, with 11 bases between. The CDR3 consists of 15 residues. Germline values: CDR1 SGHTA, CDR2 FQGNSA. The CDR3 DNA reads TGTGCCAGCAGCTTAGATGGAATCCCTTACAATGAGCAGTTCTTC. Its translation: CASSLDGIPYNEQFF.

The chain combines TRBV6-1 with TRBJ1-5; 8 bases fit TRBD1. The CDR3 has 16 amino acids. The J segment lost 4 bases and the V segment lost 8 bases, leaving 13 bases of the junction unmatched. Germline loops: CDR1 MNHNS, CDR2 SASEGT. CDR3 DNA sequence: TGTGCCAGCGTAAAGGACAGGGTGAAGGGGAATCAGCCCCAGCATTTT. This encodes CASVKDRVKGNQPQHF.

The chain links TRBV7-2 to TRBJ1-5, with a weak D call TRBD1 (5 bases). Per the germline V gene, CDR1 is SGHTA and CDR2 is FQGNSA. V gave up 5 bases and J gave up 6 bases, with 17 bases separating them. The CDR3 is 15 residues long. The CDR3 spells CASSPAIGGRQPQHF. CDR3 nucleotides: TGTGCCAGCAGCCCCGCGATTGGGGGTCGTCAGCCCCAGCATTTT.

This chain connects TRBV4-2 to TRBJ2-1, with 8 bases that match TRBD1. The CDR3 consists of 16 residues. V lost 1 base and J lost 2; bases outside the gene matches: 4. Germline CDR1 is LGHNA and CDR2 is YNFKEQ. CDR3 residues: CASSQVAQGAYNEQFF. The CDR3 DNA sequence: TGTGCCAGCAGCCAAGTGGCACAGGGGGCCTACAATGAGCAGTTCTTC.

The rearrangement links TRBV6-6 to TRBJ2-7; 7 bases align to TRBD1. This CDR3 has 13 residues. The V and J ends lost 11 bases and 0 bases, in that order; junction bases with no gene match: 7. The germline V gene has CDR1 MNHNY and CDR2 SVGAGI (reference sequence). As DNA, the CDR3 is TGTGCCTACAGGGACAGTAACTCCTACGAGCAGTACTTC. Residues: CAYRDSNSYEQYF.

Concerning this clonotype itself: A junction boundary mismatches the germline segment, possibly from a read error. The CDR3 region is CASSVALQGAETQYF. CDR3 nucleotide sequence: TGTGCTAGCAGCGTAGCATTACAGGGAGCGGAGACCCAGTACTTC. The chain links TRBV7-7 to TRBJ2-5, with D tentatively TRBD1 (6 bases). CDR1 and CDR2 from the germline V gene are SSHAT and FNYEAQ (reference sequence). The CDR3 covers 15 residues. Full variable domain (missing parts from reference TRBV7-7 and TRBJ2-5): GAGVSQSPRYKVTKRGQDVTLRCDPISSHATLYWYQQALGQGPEFLTYFNYEAQPDKSGLPSDRFSAERPEGSISTLTIQRTEQRDSAMYRCASSVALQGAETQYFGPGTRLLVL.

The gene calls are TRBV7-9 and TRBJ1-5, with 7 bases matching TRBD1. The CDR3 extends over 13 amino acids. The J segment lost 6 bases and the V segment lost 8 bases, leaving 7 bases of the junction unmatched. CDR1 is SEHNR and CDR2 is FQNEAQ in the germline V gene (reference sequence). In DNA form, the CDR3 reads TGTGCCAGCTCCGGGACAGCATCTCAGCCCCAGCATTTT. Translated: CASSGTASQPQHF. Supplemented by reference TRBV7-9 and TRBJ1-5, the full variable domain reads DTGVSQNPRHKITKRGQNVTFRCDPISEHNRLYWYRQTLGQGPEFLTYFQNEAQLEKSRLLSDRFSAERPKGSFSTLEIQRTEQGDSAMYLCASSGTASQPQHFGDGTRLSIL.

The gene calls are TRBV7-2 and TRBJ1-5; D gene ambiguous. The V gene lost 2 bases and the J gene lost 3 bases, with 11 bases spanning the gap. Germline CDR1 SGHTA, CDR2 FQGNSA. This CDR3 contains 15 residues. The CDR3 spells CASSLSVSPNQPQHF. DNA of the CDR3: TGTGCCAGCAGCTTATCGGTCAGTCCCAATCAGCCCCAGCATTTT.

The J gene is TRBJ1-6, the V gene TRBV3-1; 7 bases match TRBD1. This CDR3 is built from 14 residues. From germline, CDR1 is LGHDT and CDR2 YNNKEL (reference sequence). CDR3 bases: TGTGCGTCGAATTCAGGGGGTTGGAATTCACCCCTCCACTTT. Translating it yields CASNSGGWNSPLHF. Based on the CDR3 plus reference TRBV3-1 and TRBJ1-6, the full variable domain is DTAVSQTPKYLVTQMGNDKSIKCEQNLGHDTMYWYKQDSKKFLKIMFSYNNKELIINETVPNRFSPKSPDKAHLNLHINSLELGDSAVYFCASNSGGWNSPLHFGNGTRLTVT.

CDR3 nucleotide sequence: TGTGCCAGCAGCCCTGGACTAGCGGCCTCCTACGAGCAGTACTTC. This encodes CASSPGLAASYEQYF. This sequence joins TRBV6-5 and TRBJ2-7; 10 bases fit TRBD2. The CDR3 loop spans 15 amino acids. With 6 bases clipped from V and 0 bases from J, the junction kept 5 bases outside the gene matches. Germline V CDR1 and CDR2: MNHEY, SVGAGI.

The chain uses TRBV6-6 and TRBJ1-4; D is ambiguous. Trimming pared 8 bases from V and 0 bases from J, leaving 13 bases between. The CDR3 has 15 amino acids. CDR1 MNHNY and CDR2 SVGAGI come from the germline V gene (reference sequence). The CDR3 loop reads CASQLVAATNEKLFF. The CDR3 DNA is TGTGCCAGCCAGTTGGTGGCCGCAACTAATGAAAAACTGTTTTTT.

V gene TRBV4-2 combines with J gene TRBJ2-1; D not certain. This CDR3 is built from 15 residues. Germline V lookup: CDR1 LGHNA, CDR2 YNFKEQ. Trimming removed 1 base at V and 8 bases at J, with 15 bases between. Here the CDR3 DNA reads TGTGCCAGCAGCCAAGCGTCCGGTTACCCCGATGAGCAGTTCTTC. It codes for CASSQASGYPDEQFF.

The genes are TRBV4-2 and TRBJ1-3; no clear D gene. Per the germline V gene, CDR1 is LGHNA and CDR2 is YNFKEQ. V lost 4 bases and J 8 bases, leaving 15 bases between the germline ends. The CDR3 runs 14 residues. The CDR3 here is CASSRSEGTDTIYF. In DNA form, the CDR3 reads TGTGCCAGCAGCCGTAGCGAGGGCACGGACACCATATATTTT.

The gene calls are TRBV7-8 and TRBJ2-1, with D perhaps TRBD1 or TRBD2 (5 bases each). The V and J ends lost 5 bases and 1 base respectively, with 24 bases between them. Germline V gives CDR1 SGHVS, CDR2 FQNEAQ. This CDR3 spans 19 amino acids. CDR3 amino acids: CASSPASEFEGRSYNEQFF. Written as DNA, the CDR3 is TGTGCCAGCAGCCCAGCCTCGGAGTTCGAGGGGCGATCCTACAATGAGCAGTTCTTC.

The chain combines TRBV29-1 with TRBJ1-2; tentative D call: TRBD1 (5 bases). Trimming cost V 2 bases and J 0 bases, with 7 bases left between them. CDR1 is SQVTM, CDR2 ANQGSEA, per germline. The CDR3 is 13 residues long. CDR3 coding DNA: TGCAGCGTTGAACAAGGGGCTAACTATGGCTACACCTTC. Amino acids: CSVEQGANYGYTF.

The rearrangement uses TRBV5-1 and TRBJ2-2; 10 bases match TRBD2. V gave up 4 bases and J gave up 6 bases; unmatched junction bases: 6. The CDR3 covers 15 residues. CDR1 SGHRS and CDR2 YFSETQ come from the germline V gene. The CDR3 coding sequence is TGCGCCAGCAGCCAACTAGCGGGGACGGCCGGGGAGCTGTTTTTT. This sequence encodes CASSQLAGTAGELFF. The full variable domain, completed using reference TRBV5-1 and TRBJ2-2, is KAGVTQTPRYLIKTRGQQVTLSCSPISGHRSVSWYQQTPGQGLQFLFEYFSETQRNKGNFPGRFSGRQFSNSRSEMNVSTLELGDSALYLCASSQLAGTAGELFFGEGSRLTVL.